A selection of T cell receptor beta chains follows, all from one sample in a study of blood T cell repertoires in COVID-19. Assay: immunoSEQ multiplex PCR; the TCRdb copy retains only in-frame clones and omits some. The data contain approximately 220,000 clones, around four fifths of them singletons. Sample: peripheral blood. Receptors were obtained from a man aged 35-49 years with acute or convalescent COVID-19. CDR3s include the opening cysteine and the closing phenylalanine or tryptophan.

V: TRBV29-1; CDR3: CSVSESLEQFF
V: TRBV6-5; CDR3: CASRKGQGSNQPQHF
V: TRBV3-1/TRBV3-2; CDR3: CASSQVGAGDEQFF
V: TRBV28; CDR3: CASSLTGATEAFF
V: TRBV7-8; CDR3: CASSRTGSYEQYF
V: TRBV7-9; CDR3: CASSLAGASTYNEQFF
V: TRBV19; CDR3: CASSHQDTQYF
V: TRBV19; CDR3: CASSMTGTGNTEAFF
V: TRBV11-3; CDR3: CASSLNGPEPEQFF
V: TRBV2; CDR3: CASSVGSYEQYF
V: TRBV19; CDR3: CASSPRTGLGGDTF
V: TRBV7-9; CDR3: CASSARQGSNEKLFF
V: TRBV29-1; CDR3: CSVVRGGGNTIYF